This T cell receptor (beta chain) was sequenced in a study of blood T cells in healthy people across ages. Primed by a sample-barcoded 5' primer and a J-beta primer mix, a second PCR proceeded for about 7 to 12 cycles. Each cDNA molecule was tagged by a template-switch adaptor that had 12 random nucleotides. TCRdb re-called the 5' RACE reads through MiXCR, storing one row per CDR3 protein. This sample has approximately 800,000 distinct CDR3 sequences; 25% occur once, and the top ten carry more than 3%. Each sample gave at least 6.5 million isolated PBMCs. Per germline, CDR1 KGHSH and CDR2 LQKENI. The CDR3 spans 19 residues. The study's findings and limits: Higher diversity and more naive CD4+ cells were features of long-lived donors, compared to aged donors.

Points on this clonotype: As yet, its antigen is unknown. One end of the junction does not line up with germline, which may come from a read error.

The sample also formed part of further work on T cells of mothers and their children. Per that paper: Similar effects of thymic selection on TCR recombination output were recorded in related and unrelated pairs.

This receptor was obtained from a boy younger than 18 in good health. The material sequenced was blood. The chain joins TRBV18 to TRBJ2-7; 13 bases line up with TRBD2. CDR3 DNA: TGTGCCGGCTCCCAACTGTCCGGGACTAGCGGGACGAGCTCCTACGAGCAGTACTTC. Residues: CAGSQLSGTSGTSSYEQYF.